Sequencing of this TCR beta chain was carried out in a study of T cell responses to AZD1222 COVID-19 vaccine. Study observations and caveats: Among those given AZD1222, only 5 to 7 were seropositive at baseline. Within unmutated variant regions lay the reported targets of nearly half of spike-specific TCRs.

Generated by immunoSEQ multiplex PCR, the TCRdb table keeps only in-frame clones and is missing some. The repertoire consists of more than 80,000 clones, with 85% to 90% occurring once and the leading ten covering about a tenth. The V gene's germline CDR1 is SGHAT and CDR2 FQNNGV. With V trimmed by 5 bases and J by 3 bases, 14 bases remained unmatched. The CDR3 sequence is 18 residues long. This clone was observed a few times. Its antigen is unidentified. The sample in question was peripheral blood, obtained on day 0 of AZD1222 vaccination. V and J are TRBV11-2 and TRBJ1-3, with 9 bases fitting TRBD1. The origin of this receptor is an adult in good health. The CDR3 nucleotides are TGTGCCAGCAGCCCTATAAAGGGACAGGGTGTGGGTGGAAACACCATATATTTT. Translated: CASSPIKGQGVGGNTIYF.